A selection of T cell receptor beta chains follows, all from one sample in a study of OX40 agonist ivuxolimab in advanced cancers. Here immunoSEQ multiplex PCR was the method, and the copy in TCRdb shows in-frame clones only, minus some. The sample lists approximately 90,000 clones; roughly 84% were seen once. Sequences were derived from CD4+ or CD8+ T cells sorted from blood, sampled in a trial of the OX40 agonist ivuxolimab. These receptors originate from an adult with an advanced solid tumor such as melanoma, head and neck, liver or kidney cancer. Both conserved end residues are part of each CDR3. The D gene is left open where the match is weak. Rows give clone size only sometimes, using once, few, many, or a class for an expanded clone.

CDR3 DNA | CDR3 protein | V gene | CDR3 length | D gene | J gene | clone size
TGTGCCAGCAGCTTAGCGGTGGGGGGAAACATTCAGTACTTC | CASSLAVGGNIQYF | TRBV7-2 | 14 | - | TRBJ2-4 | -
TGTGCCAGCAGCGTTACGGGGATCATGAACACTGAAGCTTTCTTT | CASSVTGIMNTEAFF | TRBV9 | 15 | - | TRBJ1-1 | -
TGTGCCAGCAGCTCACAGGGGATCGACTATGGCTACACCTTC | CASSSQGIDYGYTF | TRBV5-4 | 14 | TRBD1 | TRBJ1-2 | -
TGTGCCAGCAGCGACCTATCCTGGGAGGGGACTGAAGCTTTCTTT | CASSDLSWEGTEAFF | TRBV11-3 | 15 | - | TRBJ1-1 | -
TGTGCCAGCACGGGAGGGGGGAGCTCCTACAATGAGCAGTTCTTC | CASTGGGSSYNEQFF | TRBV5-6 | 15 | TRBD2 | TRBJ2-1 | -
TGTGCCAGCAGTACTAGCGGGAGAGAATACGAGCAGTACTTC | CASSTSGREYEQYF | TRBV28 | 14 | TRBD2 | TRBJ2-7 | -
TGTGCCAGCAGCTCAGAGACCTACGAGCAGTACTTC | CASSSETYEQYF | TRBV11-2 | 12 | - | TRBJ2-7 | few
TGTGCCAGCAGCTTAACTAGCGGGAGCACAGATACGCAGTATTTT | CASSLTSGSTDTQYF | TRBV5-4 | 15 | TRBD2 | TRBJ2-3 | -
TGCGCCAGCAGCCAAGAGGGGGGGCCTAACACAGATACGCAGTATTTT | CASSQEGGPNTDTQYF | TRBV4-1 | 16 | - | TRBJ2-3 | -
TGTGCCAGCAGTGACGGACTCGGCACAGATACGCAGTATTTT | CASSDGLGTDTQYF | TRBV6-4 | 14 | - | TRBJ2-3 | few
TGTGCCAGCAGCCCGGGACTAGCGGGAGCAGATACGCAGTATTTT | CASSPGLAGADTQYF | TRBV11-3 | 15 | TRBD2 | TRBJ2-3 | -
TGTGCCAGCAGCTCCGGGACCAAGGGCGAAAAACTGTTTTTT | CASSSGTKGEKLFF | TRBV5-4 | 14 | - | TRBJ1-4 | -
TGTGCCAGCAGTTTACACTACGAGCAGTACTTC | CASSLHYEQYF | TRBV28 | 11 | - | TRBJ2-7 | -
TGTGCCTGGGACGTAAGGCCTAGCGCCTCGGGAAATGAGCAGTTCTTC | CAWDVRPSASGNEQFF | TRBV30 | 16 | - | TRBJ2-1 | -
TGTGCCAGCAGCTTGGGGGGAGCAGCGGGAAACATTCAGTACTTC | CASSLGGAAGNIQYF | TRBV5-4 | 15 | - | TRBJ2-4 | -
TGTGCCAGTAGTATTACAGGGGGCGAGGGCACTGAAGCTTTCTTT | CASSITGGEGTEAFF | TRBV19 | 15 | TRBD1 | TRBJ1-1 | -
TGTGCCAGCAGCTTGCCGGGGGATGAAAAACTGTTTTTT | CASSLPGDEKLFF | TRBV5-4 | 13 | - | TRBJ1-4 | -
TGCGCCAGCGAGGGCGGGGAGGGCCTTTCCTACGAGCAGTACTTC | CASEGGEGLSYEQYF | TRBV5-1 | 15 | TRBD2 | TRBJ2-7 | -
TGTGCCAGCTCAAATCAGGGGGCAAACAATGAGCAGTTCTTC | CASSNQGANNEQFF | TRBV18 | 14 | TRBD1 | TRBJ2-1 | -
TGTGCCAGCAGTGGGGACCACTCCTACGAGCAGTACTTC | CASSGDHSYEQYF | TRBV6-6 | 13 | - | TRBJ2-7 | -
TGTGCCAGCAGTCGGGGGTCGGGTAAAAGCTACGAGCAGTACTTC | CASSRGSGKSYEQYF | TRBV6-1 | 15 | - | TRBJ2-7 | -
TGCGCCAGCAGCTTAACAGCGGGAGTTTCCACAGATACGCAGTATTTT | CASSLTAGVSTDTQYF | TRBV5-1 | 16 | TRBD2 | TRBJ2-3 | -
TGCGCCAGCAGCCGGGGGACATTCCAAGAGACCCAGTACTTC | CASSRGTFQETQYF | TRBV5-1 | 14 | - | TRBJ2-5 | once
TGTGCCAGCAGCTTAAACCCGACGGACAATGAGCAGTTCTTC | CASSLNPTDNEQFF | TRBV11-2 | 14 | - | TRBJ2-1 | -
TGTGCCAGCAGAACTAGCTCCCTGAATGAGCAGTTCTTC | CASRTSSLNEQFF | TRBV6-5 | 13 | - | TRBJ2-1 | -
TGTGCCATCAGGACGGGAAGACGGAGCACAGATACGCAGTATTTT | CAIRTGRRSTDTQYF | TRBV10-3 | 15 | - | TRBJ2-3 | -
TGTGCCAGCACCCCGACTAGCGGGGACAATGAGCAGTTCTTC | CASTPTSGDNEQFF | TRBV7-9 | 14 | TRBD2 | TRBJ2-1 | -
TGTGCCAGCAGCTTAAGTCTAGCGGGAGGGTACAATGAGCAGTTCTTC | CASSLSLAGGYNEQFF | TRBV13 | 16 | TRBD2 | TRBJ2-1 | -
TGTGCCAGCAGTAGTTGGGCGGAGGTTCCCAATGAGCAGTTCTTC | CASSSWAEVPNEQFF | TRBV2 | 15 | - | TRBJ2-1 | -
TGTGCCTGGACCCGGGGGAAGGACTCCTACGAGCAGTACTTC | CAWTRGKDSYEQYF | TRBV30 | 14 | - | TRBJ2-7 | -